This entry features one T cell receptor beta chain sequence. This sample stems from a study of PD-1 blockade in classical Hodgkin lymphoma. Assay: immunoSEQ multiplex PCR; the TCRdb copy retains only in-frame clones and omits some. The repertoire holds tens of thousands of clones, with about nine tenths as singletons. There was relapse after autologous stem cell transplantation in every patient, and there was variation in brentuximab vedotin exposure. The germline V and J ends were trimmed by 4 bases and 8 bases, with 20 bases remaining between them. Germline values: CDR1 MNHNS, CDR2 SASEGT. This CDR3 has 15 amino acids.

This clonotype was sampled from a human donor with classical Hodgkin lymphoma. The chain carries TRBV6-1 and TRBJ1-2; D uncertain. The sequencing used peripheral blood mononuclear cells (PBMCs), collected at baseline. Written as DNA, the CDR3 is TGTGCCAGCAGTGCCGGTGGTGTATCCGGAGGCGGCTACACCTTC. Protein: CASSAGGVSGGGYTF.